The 18 T cell receptor beta chains in this list originate from one sample, sequenced in a study of T cells after yellow fever vaccination (dated by TCRdb to about 2019). Receptor libraries were prepared by 5' RACE. These reads were obtained on an Illumina HiSeq 2500. In-frame beta chains were kept once TCRdb had trimmed the public reads at Q25 with fastp and called clones with MiXCR. All rows with the same CDR3 protein become a single entry with the most common DNA and genes. The sample table lists 400,000 to 650,000 distinct CDR3 sequences, 21% of them with a count of one. The top ten hold about a sixth of the sample. This sample's treatment or condition label indicates: live attenuated yellow fever vaccine strain. Sequences were derived from PBMCs, sampled less than 25 days after the first yellow fever vaccination. The source of these receptors is a man aged 18 to 30 who received the YFV17D yellow fever vaccine.

The table lists this clonotype with many counts. The rearrangement uses TRBV11-2 and TRBJ2-1, with D unclear. Germline-derived CDR1 and CDR2 are SGHAT and FQNNGV. The V end lost 1 base, the J end lost 4 bases, and 5 bases lay between the germline ends. This CDR3 is 13 amino acids long. Here the CDR3 DNA reads TGTGCCAGCAGCTTAGGACGGTACAATGAGCAGTTCTTC. The encoded protein is CASSLGRYNEQFF.

This clonotype appeared a few times. The rearrangement uses TRBV20-1 and TRBJ2-5; tentatively, D is TRBD2 (6 bases). Looked up from germline, CDR1 is DFQATT and CDR2 is SNEGSKA (reference sequence). The CDR3 has 15 residues. V lost 3 bases and J 1 base, leaving 15 bases between the germline ends. The CDR3 DNA reads TGCAGTGCTAGCCGACTAGGCCGATCCCAAGAGACCCAGTACTTC. The encoded protein is CSASRLGRSQETQYF.

The chain combines TRBV7-9 with TRBJ2-5; 7 bases agree with TRBD1. V dropped 6 bases and J dropped 3; count of bases not matched to a gene: 7. In germline, CDR1 is SEHNR, CDR2 FQNEAQ (reference sequence). The CDR3 contains 14 residues. DNA for the CDR3: TGTGCCAGCAGTTTTACAGGGGCCGAAGAGACCCAGTACTTC. The encoded protein is CASSFTGAEETQYF.

The V call is TRBV6-6, the J call TRBJ1-2, with D unresolved. The germline gives CDR1 MNHNY, CDR2 SVGAGI (reference sequence). Trimming pared 8 bases from V and 12 bases from J, leaving 7 bases between. The CDR3 is 8 amino acids. The CDR3 coding sequence is TGTGCCAGCGGGCGGGACACCTTC. As protein: CASGRDTF.

In its sample, this clonotype was seen a few times. This chain uses TRBV6-1 with TRBJ2-3, with TRBD2 matching over 11 bases. The V and J ends lost 6 bases and 2 bases, in that order; junction bases with no gene match: 7. The CDR3 extends over 16 amino acids. Germline assignment: CDR1 MNHNS and CDR2 SASEGT. The chain's CDR3 is CASRNRLAGYTDTQYF. The CDR3 nucleotides read TGTGCCAGCAGAAATCGACTAGCGGGGTACACAGATACGCAGTATTTT.

This chain joins TRBV9 and TRBJ2-7, with TRBD1 matching over 7 bases. The CDR3 is made up of 15 amino acids. V was clipped by 4 bases and J by 4 bases; unmatched bases: 11. The germline CDR1 and CDR2 sequences are SGDLS and YYNGEE. Written as DNA, the CDR3 is TGTGCCAGCAGCCTGCATAGGGACAGAAGATACGAGCAGTACTTC. Its protein product is CASSLHRDRRYEQYF.

J is TRBJ1-4 and V is TRBV18; TRBD1 might be the D (5 bases). Between the trimmed V and J ends, which lost 4 bases and 8 bases, there was a span of 14 bases. This CDR3 has 14 residues. Germline V gene data show CDR1 as KGHSH and CDR2 as LQKENI. The CDR3, as DNA: TGTGCCAGCTCACGGGGCCAGCTTGGCGAAAAACTGTTTTTT. This gives the protein CASSRGQLGEKLFF.

The gene calls are TRBV5-8 and TRBJ2-2; no reliable D call. From germline, CDR1 is SGHTS and CDR2 YDEGEE. The CDR3 sequence is 16 residues long. Trimming took off 4 bases at V and 0 bases at J, with 13 bases between the two ends. The CDR3 spells CASSVTRGTNTGELFF. The CDR3 nucleotides read TGTGCCAGCAGCGTGACACGAGGAACGAACACCGGGGAGCTGTTTTTT.

The V gene is TRBV11-2, the J gene TRBJ2-7, with a tentative D call TRBD2 (5 bases). This CDR3 comprises 14 residues. Trimming took 5 bases from V and 4 from J, leaving 15 bases between them. Germline V gene sequence: CDR1 SGHAT, CDR2 FQNNGV. The CDR3 spells CASSRGLVGYEQYV. CDR3 bases: TGTGCCAGCAGCCGAGGACTCGTGGGATACGAGCAGTACGTC.

The rearrangement links TRBV15 to TRBJ2-2; TRBD2 aligns across 7 bases. With 3 bases clipped from V and 5 bases from J, the junction kept 12 bases outside the gene matches. The CDR3 totals 17 residues. Germline V gives CDR1 LNHNV, CDR2 YYDKDF (reference sequence). CDR3 nucleotide sequence: TGTGCCACCAGCAGCTCAAGAGGACTAGGGCTAACCGGGGAGCTGTTTTTT. Protein product: CATSSSRGLGLTGELFF. Full variable domain (rest looked up from reference TRBV15 and TRBJ2-2): DAMVIQNPRYQVTQFGKPVTLSCSQTLNHNVMYWYQQKSSQAPKLLFHYYDKDFNNEADTPDNFQSRRPNTSFCFLDIRSPGLGDTAMYLCATSSSRGLGLTGELFFGEGSRLTVL.

A few counts support this clonotype. This chain links TRBV10-3 with TRBJ1-5; TRBD1 is a possible D gene (6 bases). Looked up from germline, CDR1 is ENHRY and CDR2 is SYGVKD. V gave up 1 base and J gave up 0 bases, with 7 bases separating them. The CDR3 is 15 amino acids. The CDR3 DNA is TGTGCCATCAGTGAGTTGGACAGTAGCAATCAGCCCCAGCATTTT. Translated: CAISELDSSNQPQHF.

The chain couples TRBV4-1 to TRBJ2-7; D possibly uses TRBD1 or TRBD2 (5 bases each). CDR3 length: 13 residues. The V and J ends lost 0 bases and 4 bases respectively, with 7 bases between them. CDR1 is MGHRA and CDR2 is YSYEKL in the germline V gene. CDR3 region: CASSQERGYEQYF. In DNA, the CDR3 is TGCGCCAGCAGCCAAGAGAGGGGTTACGAGCAGTACTTC.

The chain uses TRBV5-1 and TRBJ2-3; 12 nucleotides line up with TRBD2. CDR1 is SGHRS and CDR2 is YFSETQ in the germline V gene. The length of the CDR3 is 16 residues. J gave up 4 bases and V 3 bases, and 6 bases lay outside the gene matches. In DNA form, the CDR3 reads TGCGCCAGCAGCTGGACTAGCGGGGTAGTATCAGATACGCAGTATTTT. Translating gives CASSWTSGVVSDTQYF.

The V and J genes are TRBV7-9 and TRBJ2-3; D gene unclear. Germline V gives CDR1 SEHNR, CDR2 FQNEAQ (reference sequence). Trimming took 1 base from V and 7 from J, leaving 6 bases between them. The CDR3 runs to 12 residues. CDR3 DNA sequence: TGTGCCAGCAGCTTAGTCTTTAATACGCAGTATTTT. Encoded protein: CASSLVFNTQYF.

This chain connects TRBV23-1 to TRBJ2-3, with a weak D call TRBD2 (6 bases). TRBV23-1 is an ORF for which the function is uncertain. The CDR3 is 16 amino acids. The V and J ends lost 2 bases and 4 bases respectively, with 16 bases between them. The DNA for the CDR3 is TGCGCCAGCAGTCAACCGACGGGGACTTTGGCAGATACGCAGTATTTT. It translates to CASSQPTGTLADTQYF.

This clonotype was recorded at least ten times. CDR3 residues: CASSTKLGGAREQFF. The CDR3 nucleotides read TGTGCCAGCAGTACTAAGCTCGGGGGGGCCCGGGAGCAGTTCTTC. The J gene is TRBJ2-1, the V gene TRBV6-5; TRBD2 matches at 8 bases. The CDR3 spans 15 residues. The germline CDR1 and CDR2 sequences are MNHEY and SVGAGI. J was trimmed by 10 bases and V by 5 bases; bases with no gene match: 13.

This clonotype came up a few times. The chain carries TRBV2 and TRBJ1-1, with D uncertain. Germline V CDR1 and CDR2: SNHLY, FYNNEI. The V end lost 3 bases, the J end lost 7 bases, and 18 bases lay between the germline ends. CDR3 length: 15 residues. CDR3 DNA: TGTGCCAGCAGTGATCCCGTATTACGAGCATATGAAGCTTTCTTT. Its translation: CASSDPVLRAYEAFF.

V is TRBV6-6 and J is TRBJ1-4; no clear D. Looked up from germline, CDR1 is MNHNY and CDR2 is SVGAGI (reference sequence). The CDR3 contains 13 residues. Trimming stripped 8 bases from V and 0 bases from J, with 7 bases between. The CDR3 bases are TGTGCCAGCGTCACTGCAACTAATGAAAAACTGTTTTTT. This gives the protein CASVTATNEKLFF.